The 31 T cell receptor beta chains below come from one sample, sequenced in a study of T cell responses to AZD1222 COVID-19 vaccine. Some clones are missing from TCRdb's copy, which holds only in-frame ones; the method was immunoSEQ multiplex PCR. Among tens of thousands of clones listed, 87% were seen once. Sequences were derived from peripheral blood, sampled 28 days after the second AZD1222 dose. Receptors were obtained from an adult who received the AZD1222 COVID-19 vaccine.

The V and J genes are TRBV5-3 and TRBJ2-2; no reliable D call. TRBV5-3 is known as an ORF, though its function is uncertain. The CDR3 loop spans 12 amino acids. Trimming cost V 4 bases and J 5 bases, with 6 bases left between them. CDR3 nucleotide sequence: TGTGCCAGAAGCCCTTCAACCGGGGAGCTGTTTTTT. Translation gives CARSPSTGELFF.

The gene calls are TRBV2 and TRBJ1-2; 7 positions agree with TRBD1. Trimming removed 5 bases from V and 12 bases from J; junction bases left unmatched: 6. The CDR3 contains 11 residues. The V gene's germline CDR1 is SNHLY and CDR2 FYNNEI. CDR3 residues: CASSSGGGNTF. CDR3 nucleotides: TGTGCCAGCAGTTCAGGGGGGGGTAACACCTTC.

The chain links TRBV6-5 to TRBJ1-5, with unresolved D. V lost 2 bases and J 4 bases, leaving 15 bases between the germline ends. The CDR3 loop spans 16 amino acids. Per germline, CDR1 MNHEY and CDR2 SVGAGI. CDR3 protein: CASSYSRGSGNQPQHF. The CDR3 DNA is TGTGCCAGCAGTTACAGCCGCGGATCCGGAAATCAGCCCCAGCATTTT.

This chain links TRBV12-5 with TRBJ1-1; the D is unclear. V lost 3 bases to trimming and J lost 0 bases, with 8 bases between them. CDR3 size: 14 residues. The germline V gene encodes CDR1 LGHNT and CDR2 FRNRAP. The CDR3 DNA reads TGTGCTAGTGGTTTTTGGCCGATGAACACTGAAGCTTTCTTT. This encodes CASGFWPMNTEAFF.

This chain uses TRBV2 with TRBJ1-1; a weak D match, TRBD1 (6 bases). Looked up from germline, CDR1 is SNHLY and CDR2 is FYNNEI. V gave up 4 bases and J gave up 0 bases, with 9 bases separating them. The CDR3 length is 14 residues. The CDR3 loop reads CASSAGTLNTEAFF. CDR3 DNA sequence: TGTGCCAGCAGTGCCGGGACACTGAACACTGAAGCTTTCTTT.

This clone was counted a few times. V and J are TRBV29-1 and TRBJ2-7; 8 bases line up with TRBD2. Germline V gene sequence: CDR1 SQVTM, CDR2 ANQGSEA. The trim removed 1 base at V and 4 bases at J, leaving 24 bases unmatched. The CDR3 sequence is 20 residues long. The CDR3 DNA follows: TGCAGCGTTGAAGTCCGAGGGAGTGGAACCGCCGGGACTAGGGGTTACGAGCAGTACTTC. Its protein is CSVEVRGSGTAGTRGYEQYF.

The rearrangement joins TRBV5-8 to TRBJ1-1; 7 bases map to TRBD1. The CDR3 extends over 15 amino acids. The V and J ends lost 3 bases and 1 base, in that order; junction bases with no gene match: 6. Germline V gives CDR1 SGHTS, CDR2 YDEGEE. The DNA of the CDR3 is TGTGCCAGCAGCTCTGGGACAGATAAGAACACTGAAGCTTTCTTT. The encoded protein is CASSSGTDKNTEAFF.

This chain connects TRBV27 to TRBJ1-2; D perhaps matches TRBD1 (6 bases). This CDR3 spans 18 amino acids. V was clipped by 0 bases and J by 1 base, with 18 bases between them. The germline CDR1 and CDR2 sequences are MNHEY and SMNVEV (reference sequence). In nucleotides, the CDR3 is TGTGCCAGCAGTTTATCATATCGTCGCGGACAGCGTAACTATGGCTACACCTTC. This gives the protein CASSLSYRRGQRNYGYTF.

This clone was seen a few times. The chain carries TRBV5-1 and TRBJ1-4; D uncertain. Germline loops: CDR1 SGHRS, CDR2 YFSETQ. V lost 0 bases and J lost 4, with 13 bases in between. This CDR3 has 16 amino acids. CDR3 region: CASSLAGRGDNEKLFF. The CDR3 nucleotides read TGCGCCAGCAGCTTGGCCGGCCGCGGAGATAATGAAAAACTGTTTTTT.

The chain employs TRBV6-5 and TRBJ2-2; D call uncertain. CDR1 is MNHEY and CDR2 is SVGAGI in the germline V gene. The CDR3 consists of 12 residues. Trimming took 8 bases from V and 5 from J, leaving 9 bases between them. CDR3 region: CASERPTGELFF. The DNA of the CDR3 is TGTGCCAGCGAAAGACCAACCGGGGAGCTGTTTTTT.

The V call is TRBV27, the J call TRBJ1-3; D possibly corresponds to TRBD1 (6 bases). The V end was cut by 6 bases, the J end by 10 bases, with 19 bases between. The germline V gene encodes CDR1 MNHEY and CDR2 SMNVEV (reference sequence). The CDR3 consists of 14 residues. CDR3 loop: CASRGLDQGGTIYF. DNA of the CDR3: TGTGCCAGCAGGGGCCTGGACCAAGGGGGGACCATATATTTT.

The rearrangement links TRBV6-6 to TRBJ1-5, with TRBD1 identical over 7 bases. With V trimmed by 0 bases and J by 4 bases, 3 bases remained unmatched. CDR1 is MNHNY, CDR2 SVGAGI, per germline (reference sequence). The CDR3 sequence is 15 residues long. CDR3 loop: CASSYSGTENQPQHF. The CDR3 DNA reads TGTGCCAGCAGTTACTCTGGGACAGAAAATCAGCCCCAGCATTTT.

The rearrangement joins TRBV19 to TRBJ1-5; 9 nucleotides align to TRBD1. The CDR3 contains 16 residues. Germline V gene lookup returns CDR1 LNHDA and CDR2 SQIVND (reference sequence). With V trimmed by 6 bases and J by 4 bases, 10 bases remained unmatched. The CDR3 spells CASSPGQGLPNQPQHF. CDR3 coding DNA: TGTGCCAGTAGCCCGGGACAGGGTCTTCCAAATCAGCCCCAGCATTTT.

The CDR3 nucleotides are TGTGCCAGCAGCCAAGTGAGGGCCTACGAGCAGTACTTC. It translates to CASSQVRAYEQYF. This sequence joins TRBV14 and TRBJ2-7; tentative D call: TRBD2 (5 bases). Trimming left V 1 base short and J 2 bases short, with 6 bases between. CDR3 size: 13 residues. Germline V gene data show CDR1 as SGHDN and CDR2 as FVKESK.

This clone was counted a single time. The chain joins TRBV19 to TRBJ1-1; 7 bases map to TRBD1. With V trimmed by 4 bases and J by 3 bases, 5 bases remained unmatched. The CDR3 spans 14 residues. Germline values: CDR1 LNHDA, CDR2 SQIVND (reference sequence). The CDR3 DNA is TGTGCCAGTAGTAAACAGGGGCAGTACACTGAAGCTTTCTTT. Translating gives CASSKQGQYTEAFF.

V is TRBV7-2 and J is TRBJ2-3; D is ambiguous. Trimming shortened V by 6 bases and J by 0 bases, and 16 bases separated the two germline ends. CDR3 length: 16 amino acids. Germline V gene sequence: CDR1 SGHTA, CDR2 FQGNSA. The CDR3 region is CASRLNLGVSTDTQYF. The CDR3 DNA is TGTGCCAGCAGACTAAATCTTGGCGTTAGCACAGATACGCAGTATTTT.

Only one count was recorded for this clone. The chain couples TRBV7-9 to TRBJ2-1; D may be TRBD2 (5 bases). This CDR3 is built from 17 residues. CDR1 and CDR2 from the germline V gene are SEHNR and FQNEAQ (reference sequence). Trimming shortened V by 5 bases and J by 11 bases, and 28 bases separated the two germline ends. The CDR3 sequence is CASSLGSADRRKEKQFF. The CDR3 DNA reads as TGTGCCAGCAGCCTAGGTAGCGCGGACCGCCGCAAAGAAAAGCAGTTCTTC.

The chain joins TRBV4-2 to TRBJ1-2; D unresolved. The CDR3 runs to 12 residues. Trimming shortened V by 4 bases and J by 10 bases, and 13 bases separated the two germline ends. Germline assignment: CDR1 LGHNA and CDR2 YNFKEQ. The CDR3 protein is CASSPGARLYTF. DNA for the CDR3: TGTGCCAGCAGCCCAGGCGCGAGACTCTACACCTTC.

The V call is TRBV12-3 or TRBV12-4, the J call TRBJ1-2; no clear D. The CDR3 has 13 residues. Trimming stripped 4 bases from V and 5 bases from J, with 11 bases between. The DNA for the CDR3 is TGTGCCAGCAGTTCAGCAAGGAATTATGGCTACACCTTC. It encodes CASSSARNYGYTF.

This rearrangement joins TRBV27 to TRBJ1-1; 7 nucleotides line up with TRBD1. Trimming cost V 7 bases and J 1 base; bases outside gene matches: 9. The CDR3 extends over 15 amino acids. CDR1 is MNHEY, CDR2 SMNVEV, per germline (reference sequence). The DNA for the CDR3 is TGTGCCAGCACCAAAACGGACAGGCCGAACACTGAAGCTTTCTTT. It is translated as CASTKTDRPNTEAFF.

As DNA, the CDR3 is TGTGCCAGCAGAGATCTGGCAGGGGGTCCCCCCGCTGAAGCTTTCTTT. This codes for CASRDLAGGPPAEAFF. The chain joins TRBV2 to TRBJ1-1; 7 bases match TRBD1. Germline values: CDR1 SNHLY, CDR2 FYNNEI. The CDR3 is 16 amino acids. With 6 bases clipped from V and 6 bases from J, the junction kept 16 bases outside the gene matches.

This chain uses TRBV10-3 with TRBJ1-1; D is unclear. V shed 3 bases and J shed 4 bases, with 15 bases lying between them. From germline, CDR1 is ENHRY and CDR2 SYGVKD. The CDR3 is made up of 15 amino acids. The CDR3 is CAISDSGGSSTEAFF. DNA for the CDR3: TGTGCCATCAGTGACTCAGGAGGGTCTTCCACTGAAGCTTTCTTT.

The CDR3 is CASSQDQTPQQYF. For the CDR3, the DNA is TGTGCCAGCAGCCAAGATCAAACCCCTCAGCAGTACTTC. The chain uses TRBV3-1 (or the pseudogene TRBV3-2) and TRBJ2-7; no reliable D call. V lost 0 bases to trimming and J lost 8 bases, with 11 bases between them. The CDR3 covers 13 residues. Germline lookup yields CDR1 LGHDT and CDR2 YNNKEL (reference sequence).

The V gene is TRBV6-2 or TRBV6-3, the J gene TRBJ2-7; 8 nucleotides match TRBD1. Germline V CDR1 and CDR2: MNHEY, SVGEGT. With V trimmed by 4 bases and J by 0 bases, 8 bases remained unmatched. CDR3 length: 16 residues. The DNA of the CDR3 is TGTGCCAGCAGTTCGACAGGGGCTCCCAACTCCTACGAGCAGTACTTC. Amino acids: CASSSTGAPNSYEQYF.

V and J are TRBV5-4 and TRBJ1-3; D remains unclear. The CDR3 is 15 residues long. From germline, CDR1 is SGHNT and CDR2 YYREEE (reference sequence). V was cut by 0 bases and J by 0 bases, with 7 bases left in between. CDR3 DNA: TGTGCCAGCAGCTTGGGACAAGCCTCTGGAAACACCATATATTTT. Amino acids: CASSLGQASGNTIYF. Variable domain in full (rest from reference TRBV5-4 and TRBJ1-3): ETGVTQSPTHLIKTRGQQVTLRCSSQSGHNTVSWYQQALGQGPQFIFQYYREEENGRGNFPPRFSGLQFPNYSSELNVNALELDDSALYLCASSLGQASGNTIYFGEGSWLTVV.

The chain's CDR3 is CATSEDKTDTQYF. The CDR3 DNA sequence: TGTGCCACCAGTGAGGATAAAACAGATACGCAGTATTTT. J is TRBJ2-3 and V is TRBV24-1; D gene uncertain. The CDR3 runs 13 residues. Germline V gene lookup returns CDR1 KGHDR and CDR2 SFDVKD. The germline V and J ends were trimmed by 4 bases and 3 bases, with 7 bases remaining between them.

For the CDR3, the DNA is TGCGCCAGCAGCTCGAAAGCGGGAGGGCCAGGCGGGGAGCTGTTTTTT. As protein: CASSSKAGGPGGELFF. The chain uses TRBV5-1 and TRBJ2-2, with 10 bases matching TRBD2. V dropped 3 bases and J dropped 7; count of bases not matched to a gene: 9. CDR3 length: 16 residues. CDR1 and CDR2 from the germline V gene are SGHRS and YFSETQ.

The sample holds a few counts of this clone. This chain joins TRBV30 and TRBJ1-1; D gene unclear. Trimming stripped 8 bases from V and 1 base from J, with 11 bases between. The length of the CDR3 is 12 residues. From germline, CDR1 is GTSNPN and CDR2 SVGIG (reference sequence). The chain's CDR3 is CALGKGNTEAFF. The CDR3 nucleotides are TGTGCCCTTGGTAAGGGGAACACTGAAGCTTTCTTT.

In its sample, this clone was seen once. V usage is TRBV15 and J usage is TRBJ1-1; D is unresolved. CDR1 and CDR2 from the germline V gene are LNHNV and YYDKDF (reference sequence). CDR3 size: 12 residues. V was pared by 0 bases and J by 5 bases, with 4 bases between. The CDR3: CATSRDRTEAFF. The DNA for the CDR3 is TGTGCCACCAGCAGAGATCGGACTGAAGCTTTCTTT.

J is TRBJ1-2 and V is TRBV9; D remains unclear. Trimming cost V 0 bases and J 1 base, with 16 bases left between them. CDR1 and CDR2 from the germline V gene are SGDLS and YYNGEE. The CDR3 extends over 17 amino acids. CDR3: CASSVASRGTVNYGYTF. CDR3 sequence (DNA): TGTGCCAGCAGCGTAGCTTCGCGGGGTACCGTTAACTATGGCTACACCTTC.

This clone occurred once. DNA for the CDR3: TGTGCCAGCTCACCACCGACAGGCACGACTGAAGCTTTCTTT. Protein: CASSPPTGTTEAFF. The J gene is TRBJ1-1, the V gene TRBV18, with TRBD1 as a possible D gene (6 bases). Germline CDR1 KGHSH, CDR2 LQKENI. The V end lost 0 bases, the J end lost 5 bases, and 10 bases lay between the germline ends. The CDR3 totals 14 residues.